These T cell receptor beta chains were read from a single sample in a study of shared clonotypes between healthy human individuals. Clones were read by immunoSEQ multiplex PCR, and TCRdb kept only the in-frame ones, dropping some. The sample carries a few million clones, around 90% recorded once. The material sequenced was naive CD4+ T cells sorted from blood. The origin of the receptors is a man aged 18 to 30 in good health. CDR3s leave out the opening cysteine and the closing phenylalanine or tryptophan. Each record gives: V gene, J gene, CDR3 protein.

V: TRBV6-5
J: TRBJ2-5
CDR3: ASRRDETQY

V: TRBV7-2
J: TRBJ1-1
CDR3: ASSLVYQVNTEAF

V: TRBV9
J: TRBJ2-6
CDR3: ASSVTRGSLLGANVLT

V: TRBV5-4
J: TRBJ1-3
CDR3: ASSIRARTGGSSGNTIY

V: TRBV27
J: TRBJ1-6
CDR3: ASSFRGPGPREDSPLH

V: TRBV6-6
J: TRBJ2-4
CDR3: ASSYRPWDLKNIQY

V: TRBV25-1
J: TRBJ1-6
CDR3: ASSEFHSSNSPLH

V: TRBV27
J: TRBJ2-7
CDR3: ASSRGGSIYEQY

V: TRBV10-3
J: TRBJ1-2
CDR3: AISAGQGPSGYT

V: TRBV18
J: TRBJ2-3
CDR3: ASSPPSSRRTDTQY

V: TRBV18
J: TRBJ2-7
CDR3: ASSQGNGKKGEQY

V: TRBV5-1
J: TRBJ1-5
CDR3: ASSLNPSSNQPQH

V: TRBV5-1
J: TRBJ2-1
CDR3: ASSEGQGRDEQF

V: TRBV18
J: TRBJ2-2
CDR3: ASSPILPGTGELF

V: TRBV5-1
J: TRBJ2-7
CDR3: ASSPGGGSYEQY

V: TRBV7-3
J: TRBJ2-3
CDR3: ASSFGGHTDTQY